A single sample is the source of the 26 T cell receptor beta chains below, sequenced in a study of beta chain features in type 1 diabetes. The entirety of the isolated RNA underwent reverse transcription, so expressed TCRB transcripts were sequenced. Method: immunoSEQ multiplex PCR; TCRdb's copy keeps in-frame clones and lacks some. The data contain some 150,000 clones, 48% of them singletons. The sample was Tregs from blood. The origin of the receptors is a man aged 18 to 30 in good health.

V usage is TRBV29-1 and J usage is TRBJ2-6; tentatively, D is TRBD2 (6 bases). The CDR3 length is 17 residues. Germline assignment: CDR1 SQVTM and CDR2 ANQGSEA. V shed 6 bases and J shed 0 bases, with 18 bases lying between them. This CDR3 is CSVSTWRDSSGANVLTF. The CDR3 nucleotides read TGCAGCGTCAGTACATGGCGGGATAGCTCTGGGGCCAACGTCCTGACTTTC.

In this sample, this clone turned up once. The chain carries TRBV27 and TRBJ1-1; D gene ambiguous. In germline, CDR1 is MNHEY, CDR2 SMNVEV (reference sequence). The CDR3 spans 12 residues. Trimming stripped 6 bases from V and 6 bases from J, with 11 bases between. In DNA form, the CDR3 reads TGTGCCAGCAGCCGCGGCCAGTCTGAAGCTTTCTTT. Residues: CASSRGQSEAFF.

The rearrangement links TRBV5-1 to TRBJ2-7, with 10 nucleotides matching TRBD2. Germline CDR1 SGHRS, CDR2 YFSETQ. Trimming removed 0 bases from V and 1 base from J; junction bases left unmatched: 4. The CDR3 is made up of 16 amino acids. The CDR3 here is CASSLGSGGASYEQYF. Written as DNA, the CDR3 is TGCGCCAGCAGCTTGGGAAGCGGGGGGGCTTCCTACGAGCAGTACTTC.

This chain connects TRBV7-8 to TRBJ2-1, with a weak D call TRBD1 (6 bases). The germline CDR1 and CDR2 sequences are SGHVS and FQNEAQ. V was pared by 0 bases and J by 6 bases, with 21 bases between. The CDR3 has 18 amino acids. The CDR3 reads CASSLAGALARFGNEQFF. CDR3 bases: TGTGCCAGCAGCTTAGCGGGGGCTCTTGCTAGGTTTGGCAATGAGCAGTTCTTC.

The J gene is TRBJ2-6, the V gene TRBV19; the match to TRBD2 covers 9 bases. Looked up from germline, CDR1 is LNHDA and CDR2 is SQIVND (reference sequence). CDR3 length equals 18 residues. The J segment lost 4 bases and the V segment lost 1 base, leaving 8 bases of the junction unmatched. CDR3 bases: TGTGCCAGTAGTATAGTAGCGGGAGACTTCCGAGGGGCCAACGTCCTGACTTTC. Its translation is CASSIVAGDFRGANVLTF.

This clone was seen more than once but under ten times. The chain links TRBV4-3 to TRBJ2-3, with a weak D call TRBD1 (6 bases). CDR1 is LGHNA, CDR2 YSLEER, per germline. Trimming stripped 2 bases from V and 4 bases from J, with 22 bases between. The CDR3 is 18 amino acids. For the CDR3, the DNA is TGCGCCAGCAGCCAAACAATCCGGGACACCTGGTTCTCAGATACGCAGTATTTT. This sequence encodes CASSQTIRDTWFSDTQYF.

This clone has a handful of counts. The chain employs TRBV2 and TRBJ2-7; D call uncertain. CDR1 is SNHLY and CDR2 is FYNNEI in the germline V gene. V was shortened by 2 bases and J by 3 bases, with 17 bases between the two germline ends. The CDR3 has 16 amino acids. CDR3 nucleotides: TGTGCCAGCAGTGAATCGCGGCTCCAAGCCGGCTACGAGCAGTACTTC. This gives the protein CASSESRLQAGYEQYF.

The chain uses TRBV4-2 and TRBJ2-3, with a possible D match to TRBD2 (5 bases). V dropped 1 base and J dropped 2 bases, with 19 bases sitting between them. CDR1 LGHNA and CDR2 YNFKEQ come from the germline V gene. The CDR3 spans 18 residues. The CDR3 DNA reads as TGTGCCAGCAGCCAAGCTGGCGGGTCTACCTCTCACACAGATACGCAGTATTTT. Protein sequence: CASSQAGGSTSHTDTQYF.

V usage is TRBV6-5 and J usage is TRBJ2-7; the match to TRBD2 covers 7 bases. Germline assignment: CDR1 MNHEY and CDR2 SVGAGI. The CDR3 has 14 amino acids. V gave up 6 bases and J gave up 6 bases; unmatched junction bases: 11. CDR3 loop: CASSNGRRRTEQYF. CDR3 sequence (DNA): TGTGCCAGCAGCAACGGGAGGCGACGGACCGAGCAGTACTTC.

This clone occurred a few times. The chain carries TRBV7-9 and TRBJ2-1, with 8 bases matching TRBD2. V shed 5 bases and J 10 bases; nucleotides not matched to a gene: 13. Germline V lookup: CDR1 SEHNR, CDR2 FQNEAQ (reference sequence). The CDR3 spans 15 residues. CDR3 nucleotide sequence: TGTGCCAGCAGCCCCCGGGGGGCGGGAGGTCAGGAGCAGTTCTTC. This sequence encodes CASSPRGAGGQEQFF.

CDR3 region: CASSSYRGSGYGYTF. The DNA for the CDR3 is TGTGCCAGCAGTTCATACAGGGGTTCTGGCTATGGCTACACCTTC. The chain employs TRBV6-5 and TRBJ1-2, with TRBD1 identical over 7 bases. J lost 4 bases, V lost 4 bases, and 9 bases had no gene match. Germline-derived CDR1 and CDR2 are MNHEY and SVGAGI. The CDR3 has 15 amino acids.

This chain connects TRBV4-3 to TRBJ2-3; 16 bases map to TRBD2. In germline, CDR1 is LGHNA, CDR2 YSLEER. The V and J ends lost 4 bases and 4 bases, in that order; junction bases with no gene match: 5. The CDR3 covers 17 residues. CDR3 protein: CASSRGLAGGGPDTQYF. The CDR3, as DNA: TGCGCCAGCAGCCGGGGACTAGCGGGAGGGGGGCCAGATACGCAGTATTTT.

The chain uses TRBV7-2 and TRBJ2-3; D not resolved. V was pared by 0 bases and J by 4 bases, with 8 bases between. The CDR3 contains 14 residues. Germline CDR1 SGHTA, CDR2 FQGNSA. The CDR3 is CASSLARTADTQYF. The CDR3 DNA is TGTGCCAGCAGCTTAGCGCGAACAGCAGATACGCAGTATTTT.

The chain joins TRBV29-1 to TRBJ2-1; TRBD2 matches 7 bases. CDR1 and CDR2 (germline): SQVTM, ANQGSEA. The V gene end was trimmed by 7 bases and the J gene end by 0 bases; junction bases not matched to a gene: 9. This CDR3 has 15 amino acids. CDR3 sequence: CSALRLASSYNEQFF. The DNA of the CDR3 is TGCAGCGCGCTCCGACTAGCAAGCTCCTACAATGAGCAGTTCTTC.

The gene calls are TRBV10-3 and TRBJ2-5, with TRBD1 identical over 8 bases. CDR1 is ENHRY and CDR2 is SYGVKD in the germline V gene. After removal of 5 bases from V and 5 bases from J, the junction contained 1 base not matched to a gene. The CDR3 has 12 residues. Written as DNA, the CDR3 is TGTGCCATCAGTACAGGGGGGGAGACCCAGTACTTC. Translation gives CAISTGGETQYF.

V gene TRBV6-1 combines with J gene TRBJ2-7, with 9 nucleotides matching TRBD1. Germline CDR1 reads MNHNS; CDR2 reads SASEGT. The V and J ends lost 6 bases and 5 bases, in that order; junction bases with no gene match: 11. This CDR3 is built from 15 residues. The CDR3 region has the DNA TGTGCCAGCAGGATTAGCCCCCGGGACAGGGACGAGCAGTACTTC. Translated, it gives CASRISPRDRDEQYF.

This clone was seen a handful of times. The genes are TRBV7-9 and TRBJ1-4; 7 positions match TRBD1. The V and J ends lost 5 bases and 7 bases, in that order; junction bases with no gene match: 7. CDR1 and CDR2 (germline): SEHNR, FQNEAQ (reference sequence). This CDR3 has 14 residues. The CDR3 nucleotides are TGTGCCAGCAGCCCCCCCCCAGGGGGTGAAAAACTGTTTTTT. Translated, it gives CASSPPPGGEKLFF.

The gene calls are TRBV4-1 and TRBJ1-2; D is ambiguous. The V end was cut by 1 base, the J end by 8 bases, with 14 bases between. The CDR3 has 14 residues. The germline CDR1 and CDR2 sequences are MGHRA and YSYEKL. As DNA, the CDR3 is TGCGCCAGCAGCCAAGCGGGAGTTACTCGCGGCTACACCTTC. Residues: CASSQAGVTRGYTF.

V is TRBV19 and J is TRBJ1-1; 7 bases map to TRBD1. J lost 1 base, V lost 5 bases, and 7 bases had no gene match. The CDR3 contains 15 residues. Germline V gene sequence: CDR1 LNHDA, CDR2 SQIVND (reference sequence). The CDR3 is CASSPWAGGNTEAFF. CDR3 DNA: TGTGCCAGTAGTCCATGGGCAGGGGGGAACACTGAAGCTTTCTTT.

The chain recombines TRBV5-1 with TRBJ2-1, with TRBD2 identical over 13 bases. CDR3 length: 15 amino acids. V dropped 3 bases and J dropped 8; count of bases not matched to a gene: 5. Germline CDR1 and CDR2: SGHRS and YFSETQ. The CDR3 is CASSYGLAGVDEQFF. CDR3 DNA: TGCGCCAGCAGCTACGGACTAGCGGGGGTCGATGAGCAGTTCTTC.

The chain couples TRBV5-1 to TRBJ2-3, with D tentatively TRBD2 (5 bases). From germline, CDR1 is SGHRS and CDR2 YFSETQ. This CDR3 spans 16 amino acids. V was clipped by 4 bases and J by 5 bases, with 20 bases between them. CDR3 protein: CASSPGLGSGKDTQYF. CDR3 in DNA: TGCGCCAGCAGCCCCGGGCTAGGGAGTGGGAAAGATACGCAGTATTTT.

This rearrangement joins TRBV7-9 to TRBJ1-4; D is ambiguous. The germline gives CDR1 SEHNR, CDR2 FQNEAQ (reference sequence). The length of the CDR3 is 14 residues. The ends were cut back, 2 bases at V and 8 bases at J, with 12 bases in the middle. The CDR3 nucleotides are TGTGCCAGCAGCTTAAACTCCGGGATGGAAAAACTGTTTTTT. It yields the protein CASSLNSGMEKLFF.

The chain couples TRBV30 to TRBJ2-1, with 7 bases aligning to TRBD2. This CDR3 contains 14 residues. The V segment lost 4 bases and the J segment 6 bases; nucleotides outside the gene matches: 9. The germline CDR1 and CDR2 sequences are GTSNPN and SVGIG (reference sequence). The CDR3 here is CAWTGGGMVNEQFF. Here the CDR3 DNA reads TGTGCCTGGACGGGAGGAGGGATGGTCAATGAGCAGTTCTTC.

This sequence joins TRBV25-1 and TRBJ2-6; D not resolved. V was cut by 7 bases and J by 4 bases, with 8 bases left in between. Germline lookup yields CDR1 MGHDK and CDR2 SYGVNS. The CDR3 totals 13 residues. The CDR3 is CASMSSGANVLTF. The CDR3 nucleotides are TGTGCCAGCATGAGTTCGGGGGCCAACGTCCTGACTTTC.

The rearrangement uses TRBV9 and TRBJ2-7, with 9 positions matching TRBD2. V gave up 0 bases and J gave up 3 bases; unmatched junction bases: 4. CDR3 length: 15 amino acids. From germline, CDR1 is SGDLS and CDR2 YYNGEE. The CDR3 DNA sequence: TGTGCCAGCAGCGTAGAGGAACTAGCGGGCTACGAGCAGTACTTC. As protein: CASSVEELAGYEQYF.

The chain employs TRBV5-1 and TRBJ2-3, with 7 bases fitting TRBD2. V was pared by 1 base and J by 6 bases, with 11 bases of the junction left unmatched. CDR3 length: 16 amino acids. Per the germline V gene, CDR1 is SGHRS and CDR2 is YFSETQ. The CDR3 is CASSLPLADRGDTQYF. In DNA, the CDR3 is TGCGCCAGCAGCTTGCCCCTAGCGGATCGGGGGGATACGCAGTATTTT.